This entry lists 32 T cell receptor beta chains sequenced from one sample in a study of cytomegalovirus exposure and HLA in healthy donors. PCR primers comprised 60 Vbeta and 13 Jbeta primers. Sequencing used immunoSEQ multiplex PCR; TCRdb keeps in-frame clones, though not all of them. The sample lists tens of thousands of clones, less than 70% occurring once. Sequencing was done on a sample of PBMCs. These receptors were collected from a human donor in good health.

This clone was counted between two and nine times. Without the conserved terminal phenylalanine or tryptophan, this CDR3 likely stems from a read error. The DNA is omitted, as the CDR3 cannot be located on it reliably, and the CDR3 follows TCRdb's listing. The rearrangement uses TRBV30 and TRBJ1-1; TRBD1 is taken as the D call from the table, unchecked against the DNA. From its first to its last residue, the CDR3 has 11 amino acids. CDR1 is GTSNPN and CDR2 is SVGIG in the germline V gene (reference sequence). CDR3 region: CAWSASGITRI.

The chain is built from TRBV7-9 and TRBJ1-1, with TRBD1 as a possible D gene (6 bases). This CDR3 has 13 residues. V gave up 6 bases and J gave up 4 bases, with 12 bases separating them. CDR1 is SEHNR and CDR2 is FQNEAQ in the germline V gene (reference sequence). This chain's CDR3 is CASSPGVGTEAFF. In nucleotides, the CDR3 is TGTGCCAGCAGTCCAGGGGTTGGCACTGAAGCTTTCTTT.

DNA for the CDR3: TGTGCCAGCAGCTTCGGACAGGGGGCTAATGAAAAACTGTTTTTT. This gives the protein CASSFGQGANEKLFF. V is TRBV11-2 and J is TRBJ1-4; TRBD1 agrees at 10 bases. Losses at the gene ends were 3 bases for V and 3 bases for J; bases not matched to a gene: 1. CDR1 is SGHAT and CDR2 is FQNNGV in the germline V gene. The CDR3 is made up of 15 amino acids.

This sequence joins TRBV7-6 and TRBJ2-1, with TRBD2 identical over 8 bases. Germline V gene sequence: CDR1 SGHVS, CDR2 FNYEAQ. Trimming took 5 bases from V and 1 from J; bases not matched to a gene: 4. The CDR3 contains 15 residues. The CDR3 loop reads CASSPGGLSYNEQFF. For the CDR3, the DNA is TGTGCCAGCAGCCCGGGAGGGCTATCCTACAATGAGCAGTTCTTC.

The rearrangement links TRBV7-9 to TRBJ1-4, with D unclear. Germline lookup yields CDR1 SEHNR and CDR2 FQNEAQ (reference sequence). This CDR3 is 17 amino acids long. V shed 1 base and J shed 2 bases, with 14 bases lying between them. The CDR3 spells CASSLVLGAATNEKLFF. CDR3 sequence (DNA): TGTGCCAGCAGCTTAGTACTAGGTGCAGCCACTAATGAAAAACTGTTTTTT. Complete variable domain (other parts from reference TRBV7-9 and TRBJ1-4): DTGVSQNPRHKITKRGQNVTFRCDPISEHNRLYWYRQTLGQGPEFLTYFQNEAQLEKSRLLSDRFSAERPKGSFSTLEIQRTEQGDSAMYLCASSLVLGAATNEKLFFGSGTQLSVL.

The CDR3 region has the DNA TGTGCCAGCAGCTTAGCCCTAGCGGGGGTAGTCTACGAGCAGTACTTC. Residues: CASSLALAGVVYEQYF. The chain couples TRBV7-9 to TRBJ2-7; 10 nucleotides line up with TRBD2. Germline V gene data show CDR1 as SEHNR and CDR2 as FQNEAQ (reference sequence). The CDR3 runs 16 residues. Trimming removed 0 bases from V and 3 bases from J; junction bases left unmatched: 5.

This sequence joins TRBV6-6 and TRBJ1-2, with 10 positions matching TRBD1. Germline V gene data show CDR1 as MNHNY and CDR2 as SVGAGI (reference sequence). This CDR3 region has 15 residues. Germline trimming cut 0 bases from V and 4 bases from J; bases unmatched to any gene: 2. CDR3 coding DNA: TGTGCCAGCAGTTACTCGGACAGGGGGAGCTATGGCTACACCTTC. Translated: CASSYSDRGSYGYTF.

The chain recombines TRBV9 with TRBJ1-2; D call uncertain. Germline V gene sequence: CDR1 SGDLS, CDR2 YYNGEE. The V and J ends lost 4 bases and 4 bases respectively, with 11 bases between them. There are 13 residues in the CDR3. CDR3 loop: CASSTPLGYGYTF. In DNA, the CDR3 is TGTGCCAGCAGCACTCCCCTAGGCTATGGCTACACCTTC.

The chain employs TRBV7-2 and TRBJ1-4; D perhaps matches TRBD1 (6 bases). The CDR3 is made up of 16 amino acids. The germline gives CDR1 SGHTA, CDR2 FQGNSA. V was clipped by 1 base and J by 5 bases, with 14 bases between them. The DNA for the CDR3 is TGTGCCAGCAGCTTAGAAGGGACACAATCCAATGAAAAACTGTTTTTT. This gives the protein CASSLEGTQSNEKLFF.

The chain is built from TRBV13 and TRBJ1-2; TRBD1 matches 8 bases. V shed 5 bases, J shed 8 bases, and the junction held 13 bases outside the gene matches. CDR3 size: 15 residues. CDR1 is PRHDT and CDR2 is FYEKMQ in the germline V gene (reference sequence). CDR3 DNA: TGTGCCAGCAGCCCAGACCGGGACAGGAGTTTCGGCTACACCTTC. It specifies CASSPDRDRSFGYTF.

The chain links TRBV5-1 to TRBJ2-7; 10 bases map to TRBD1. Trimming took 0 bases from V and 5 from J; bases not matched to a gene: 8. The germline CDR1 and CDR2 sequences are SGHRS and YFSETQ. The CDR3 contains 16 residues. This CDR3 reads CASSLGGGQGIHEQYF. The CDR3 DNA follows: TGCGCCAGCAGCTTGGGGGGGGGACAGGGGATCCACGAGCAGTACTTC.

The chain links TRBV27 to TRBJ1-2; the D gene is possibly TRBD1 (6 bases). Germline CDR1 is MNHEY and CDR2 is SMNVEV (reference sequence). This CDR3 is 16 amino acids long. The V end was cut by 4 bases, the J end by 1 base, with 16 bases between. This CDR3 is CASSSKPTGFNYGYTF. The CDR3 DNA sequence: TGTGCCAGCAGTTCAAAGCCGACAGGATTTAACTATGGCTACACCTTC.

This clone was picked up a small number of times. J is TRBJ1-5 and V is TRBV10-3, with D tentatively TRBD1 (6 bases). This CDR3 region has 17 residues. The ends were cut back, 0 bases at V and 7 bases at J, with 19 bases in the middle. Germline assignment: CDR1 ENHRY and CDR2 SYGVKD. The CDR3 spells CAISESGVGQLGQPQHF. The CDR3 DNA sequence: TGTGCCATCAGTGAGTCAGGGGTCGGACAGCTCGGCCAGCCCCAGCATTTT.

The J gene is TRBJ2-7, the V gene TRBV4-1, with D possibly TRBD1 on 6 matching bases. Per the germline V gene, CDR1 is MGHRA and CDR2 is YSYEKL. The CDR3 totals 19 residues. The V gene lost 6 bases and the J gene lost 0 bases, with 27 bases spanning the gap. CDR3 in amino acids: CASREVPSGLDSSSYEQYF. The CDR3 DNA reads as TGCGCCAGCAGGGAAGTTCCGAGCGGTCTGGACAGTTCCTCCTACGAGCAGTACTTC.

J is TRBJ2-5 and V is TRBV27; D call uncertain. The CDR3 sequence is 15 residues long. V lost 0 bases and J 5 bases, leaving 13 bases between the germline ends. The V gene's germline CDR1 is MNHEY and CDR2 SMNVEV (reference sequence). DNA of the CDR3: TGTGCCAGCAGTTTATCCTCGCAGGTATGGGAGACCCAGTACTTC. It is translated as CASSLSSQVWETQYF.

This chain connects TRBV6-6 to TRBJ1-1; unclear D gene. Trimming took off 8 bases at V and 0 bases at J, with 13 bases between the two ends. This CDR3 region has 14 residues. CDR1 and CDR2 (germline): MNHNY, SVGAGI (reference sequence). DNA for the CDR3: TGTGCCAGCGCTTTAGGACTTCTGAACACTGAAGCTTTCTTT. Its protein is CASALGLLNTEAFF.

J is TRBJ1-2 and V is TRBV27; 7 positions match TRBD1. The CDR3 is made up of 14 amino acids. Germline V CDR1 and CDR2: MNHEY, SMNVEV (reference sequence). The ends lost 6 bases at V and 7 bases at J; junction bases unmatched: 11. CDR3 residues: CASRRTGQNVGYTF. The CDR3 nucleotides read TGTGCCAGCAGGCGCACGGGACAGAACGTTGGCTACACCTTC.

The V gene is TRBV7-8, the J gene TRBJ2-1, with D tentatively TRBD1 (6 bases). CDR1 and CDR2 from the germline V gene are SGHVS and FQNEAQ. The CDR3 covers 12 residues. V was trimmed by 11 bases and J by 6 bases, leaving 14 bases between them. Written as DNA, the CDR3 is TGTGCCGGGGGCCCGTCCCTCAATGAGCAGTTCTTC. It is translated as CAGGPSLNEQFF.

This clone was seen a few times. The chain employs TRBV5-8 and TRBJ2-7; 10 bases line up with TRBD1. CDR1 and CDR2 from the germline V gene are SGHTS and YDEGEE. The CDR3 is made up of 17 amino acids. Unmatched junction bases numbered 10, after V lost 2 bases and J lost 2 bases. The CDR3 is CASSFNHPGQGTYEQYF. The CDR3 nucleotides are TGTGCCAGCAGCTTCAATCATCCGGGACAGGGGACCTACGAGCAGTACTTC.

The chain joins TRBV29-1 to TRBJ2-5, with no clear D. Germline-derived CDR1 and CDR2 are SQVTM and ANQGSEA. V lost 7 bases, J lost 4 bases, and 7 bases lay in between. CDR3 length equals 10 residues. CDR3 sequence: CSGLRETQYF. Here the CDR3 DNA reads TGCAGCGGTCTACGAGAGACCCAGTACTTC.

This clone has only one observation. The chain uses TRBV19 and TRBJ2-5; tentative D call: TRBD2 (6 bases). Trimming removed 0 bases from V and 1 base from J, with 15 bases in between. Germline V CDR1 and CDR2: LNHDA, SQIVND (reference sequence). The CDR3 loop spans 17 amino acids. CDR3 nucleotides: TGTGCCAGTAGTATAGATCGGGGACTTCGGCTCCAAGAGACCCAGTACTTC. Encoded protein: CASSIDRGLRLQETQYF.

The chain links TRBV9 to TRBJ2-3, with TRBD2 matching over 11 bases. The CDR3 consists of 15 residues. CDR1 and CDR2 (germline): SGDLS, YYNGEE. V lost 2 bases to trimming and J lost 6 bases; unmatched junction nucleotides: 5. CDR3 nucleotides: TGTGCCAGCAGCGTTAGCGGGGGGGCCCTGGATACGCAGTATTTT. Amino acids: CASSVSGGALDTQYF.

This clone was detected only a few times. The CDR3 bases are TGCGCCAGTAGACGGGACATCGGAGGCACAGATACGCAGTATTTT. It codes for CASRRDIGGTDTQYF. The V and J genes are TRBV5-1 and TRBJ2-3; TRBD1 is a possible D gene (6 bases). The CDR3 has 15 amino acids. Germline V lookup: CDR1 SGHRS, CDR2 YFSETQ. V lost 8 bases and J lost 1, with 17 bases in between.

The V and J genes are TRBV4-1 and TRBJ1-5, with D possibly TRBD1 on 5 matching bases. CDR3 length: 18 amino acids. CDR1 is MGHRA, CDR2 YSYEKL, per germline. Trimming pared 1 base from V and 3 bases from J, leaving 19 bases between. CDR3 nucleotide sequence: TGCGCCAGCAGCCAAGGACCCAGAAGAGGGGAGGTCAATCAGCCCCAGCATTTT. It translates to CASSQGPRRGEVNQPQHF.

The genes are TRBV6-1 and TRBJ1-2, with 12 positions matching TRBD1. This CDR3 region has 15 residues. V was clipped by 3 bases and J by 3 bases; unmatched bases: 2. CDR1 and CDR2 (germline): MNHNS, SASEGT. CDR3 residues: CASSDGTGGDYGYTF. CDR3 in DNA: TGTGCCAGCAGTGATGGGACAGGGGGCGACTATGGCTACACCTTC.

This clone showed up just a few times. The rearrangement links TRBV6-1 to TRBJ2-2, with 7 bases aligning to TRBD2. The CDR3 sequence is 15 residues long. V shed 7 bases and J 4 bases; nucleotides not matched to a gene: 9. Germline assignment: CDR1 MNHNS and CDR2 SASEGT. The CDR3 bases are TGTGCCAGCATCTTAGGACTAGTTGGCACCGGGGAGCTGTTTTTT. The encoded protein is CASILGLVGTGELFF.

The chain has TRBV5-6 and TRBJ2-7; D gene ambiguous. The CDR3 runs to 15 residues. Germline assignment: CDR1 SGHDT and CDR2 YYEEEE. Between the trimmed V and J ends, which lost 2 bases and 3 bases, there was a span of 15 bases. The CDR3 here is CASSLGLSQGYEQYF. In nucleotides, the CDR3 is TGTGCCAGCAGCTTAGGCCTTAGCCAAGGCTACGAGCAGTACTTC.

This chain links TRBV29-1 with TRBJ1-4, with D tentatively TRBD1 (5 bases). This CDR3 spans 17 amino acids. The germline V gene has CDR1 SQVTM and CDR2 ANQGSEA. The V end was cut by 0 bases, the J end by 2 bases, with 16 bases between. The CDR3: CSVEDWGSRGTNEKLFF. CDR3 sequence (DNA): TGCAGCGTTGAAGACTGGGGCAGTAGGGGTACTAATGAAAAACTGTTTTTT.

This chain joins TRBV19 and TRBJ1-4; 8 bases match TRBD1. Germline values: CDR1 LNHDA, CDR2 SQIVND (reference sequence). V lost 9 bases, J lost 8 bases, and 8 bases stayed unmatched. This CDR3 region has 13 residues. CDR3 loop: CASVDRGREKLFF. In DNA, the CDR3 is TGTGCCAGCGTTGACAGGGGTCGCGAAAAACTGTTTTTT.

This clone was recorded only once. The V and J genes are TRBV25-1 and TRBJ2-5; D perhaps matches TRBD1 (6 bases). Germline CDR1 MGHDK, CDR2 SYGVNS. Trimming removed 0 bases from V and 4 bases from J, with 12 bases in between. CDR3 length equals 15 residues. CDR3 DNA: TGTGCCAGCAGTGAATATCCAGGGGTGGGAGAGACCCAGTACTTC. Encoded protein: CASSEYPGVGETQYF.

The V call is TRBV5-3, the J call TRBJ2-5; 7 bases fit TRBD1. TRBV5-3 is an ORF, with its function uncertain. This CDR3 spans 15 amino acids. The trim removed 2 bases at V and 1 base at J, leaving 5 bases unmatched. In DNA, the CDR3 is TGTGCCAGAAGCTTAGACAGGGTGTCCCAAGAGACCCAGTACTTC. It encodes CARSLDRVSQETQYF.

This clone was seen once. The chain combines TRBV5-1 with TRBJ2-3; D perhaps matches TRBD2 (5 bases). Deletions cut 6 bases from V and 1 base from J, with 18 bases between. Per the germline V gene, CDR1 is SGHRS and CDR2 is YFSETQ. The CDR3 length is 16 residues. This CDR3 is CASTLGGARRTDTQYF. The CDR3 DNA reads as TGCGCCAGCACCCTCGGAGGTGCGAGACGCACAGATACGCAGTATTTT.